The rows below give T cell receptor beta chains drawn from one sample of a study of T-cell memory formation after mild COVID-19. MiXCR, applied by TCRdb to the 5' RACE reads, yields one record per CDR3 protein. This sample has 280,000 or so distinct CDR3 sequences, with approximately 8% found just once. The sequenced sample consisted of PBMCs or a T cell subset sorted from them (not recorded which). Source of these receptors: a man aged 18 to 30 who had mild COVID-19 (a few samples of this study predate the infection). Cell type and time point are not known. CDR3s include the opening cysteine and the closing phenylalanine or tryptophan. Each record gives: CDR3 protein, CDR3 DNA, V gene, clone size, J gene, D gene. D genes are given only for firm matches. Clone size is stated in some rows and not others, as once, few, many or a class when expanded.

CASTGSYVRYTF | TGCGCCAGCACAGGGTCTTACGTGCGCTACACCTTC | TRBV4-1 | - | TRBJ1-2 | -
CASSMIGRVTDTQYF | TGCGCCAGCAGTATGATAGGGAGGGTGACAGATACGCAGTATTTT | TRBV5-1 | - | TRBJ2-3 | TRBD2
CASSLGTVYGYTF | TGTGCCAGCAGCCTTGGGACAGTCTATGGCTACACCTTC | TRBV7-9 | few | TRBJ1-2 | TRBD1
CASSSQGTQETQYF | TGCGCCAGCAGCTCACAGGGGACCCAAGAGACCCAGTACTTC | TRBV5-1 | many | TRBJ2-5 | TRBD1
CASSYNKATNEKLFF | TGTGCCAGCAGCTACAATAAAGCAACTAATGAAAAACTGTTTTTT | TRBV7-2 | few | TRBJ1-4 | -
CASSFRVPGELFF | TGTGCCAGCAGCTTTAGGGTACCCGGGGAGCTGTTTTTT | TRBV11-2 | - | TRBJ2-2 | -
CASRTNPGGRETQYF | TGTGCCAGCAGAACCAACCCGGGGGGCCGGGAGACCCAGTACTTC | TRBV6-2/TRBV6-3 | few | TRBJ2-5 | -
CASSGRTEKLFF | TGTGCCAGCAGCGGACGCACTGAAAAACTGTTTTTT | TRBV9 | - | TRBJ1-4 | -
CASSFAGHKNIQYF | TGTGCCAGTAGTTTCGCCGGGCACAAAAACATTCAGTACTTC | TRBV19 | - | TRBJ2-4 | -
CASSHRGSGYTF | TGCGCCAGCAGCCACAGGGGGTCGGGCTACACCTTC | TRBV4-1 | - | TRBJ1-2 | TRBD1